The 2 T cell receptor beta chains below come from one sample, sequenced in a study of blood T cell repertoires in COVID-19. Assay: immunoSEQ multiplex PCR; the TCRdb copy retains only in-frame clones and omits some. This table has about 51,000 clones, roughly 86% appearing once. The sample was peripheral blood. The source of these receptors is a man in his fifties with active COVID-19.

The rearrangement joins TRBV27 to TRBJ2-5; TRBD2 matches 7 bases. V was pared by 1 base and J by 5 bases, with 4 bases of the junction left unmatched. The germline CDR1 and CDR2 sequences are MNHEY and SMNVEV (reference sequence). CDR3 length: 14 amino acids. Here the CDR3 reads CASSLLRELETQYF. Here the CDR3 DNA reads TGTGCCAGCAGTTTATTGCGGGAGTTGGAGACCCAGTACTTC.

This chain uses TRBV5-1 with TRBJ2-7, with D possibly matching TRBD1 (6 bases). Germline CDR1 is SGHRS and CDR2 is YFSETQ. The V and J ends lost 1 base and 4 bases respectively, with 9 bases between them. The CDR3 is made up of 13 amino acids. The CDR3 is CASSLTGLYEQYF. CDR3 DNA: TGCGCCAGCAGCTTGACAGGGCTTTACGAGCAGTACTTC. Full variable domain (missing parts from reference TRBV5-1 and TRBJ2-7): KAGVTQTPRYLIKTRGQQVTLSCSPISGHRSVSWYQQTPGQGLQFLFEYFSETQRNKGNFPGRFSGRQFSNSRSEMNVSTLELGDSALYLCASSLTGLYEQYFGPGTRLTVT.